A single sample is the source of the 27 T cell receptor beta chains below, sequenced in a study of graft-versus-host responses after intestinal transplantation. These receptors have no known antigen. Sequenced by immunoSEQ multiplex PCR; TCRdb stores in-frame clones only, minus some. The sample lists fewer than 85,000 clones; about 89% were seen once. Sequenced material: unstimulated CD8+ T cells sorted from spleen or lymph node cells, taken before intestinal transplant. The receptors were sampled from a human donor who received an intestinal transplant.

The sample holds one count of this clone. V gene TRBV18 combines with J gene TRBJ1-2; 9 positions match TRBD1. Germline V lookup: CDR1 KGHSH, CDR2 LQKENI. The CDR3 has 19 amino acids. Trimming removed 3 bases from V and 6 bases from J; junction bases left unmatched: 20. For the CDR3, the DNA is TGTGCCAGCTCACCCGACCGCCGGGACAGGGACATCTTCTATCATGGCTACACCTTC. It specifies CASSPDRRDRDIFYHGYTF.

The gene calls are TRBV27 and TRBJ1-2; TRBD1 matches 8 bases. V lost 9 bases to trimming and J lost 8 bases; unmatched junction nucleotides: 5. The CDR3 totals 11 residues. Germline values: CDR1 MNHEY, CDR2 SMNVEV (reference sequence). CDR3 loop: CASTGGGGYTF. The CDR3 bases are TGTGCCAGTACAGGGGGAGGCGGCTACACCTTC.

V and J are TRBV6-5 and TRBJ2-3; D unclear. Germline values: CDR1 MNHEY, CDR2 SVGAGI. The CDR3 has 16 residues. Trimming shortened V by 3 bases and J by 2 bases, and 15 bases separated the two germline ends. This chain's CDR3 is CASSYSTAHFTDTQYF. The CDR3 DNA follows: TGTGCCAGCAGTTATTCCACAGCTCATTTCACAGATACGCAGTATTTT.

The rearrangement uses TRBV28 and TRBJ2-5, with TRBD2 matching over 7 bases. After removal of 11 bases from V and 2 bases from J, the junction contained 11 bases not matched to a gene. CDR3 size: 14 residues. Germline V gene data show CDR1 as MDHEN and CDR2 as SYDVKM. The CDR3 sequence is CAHWGGSEQETQYF. The CDR3, as DNA: TGTGCCCATTGGGGGGGTTCGGAGCAAGAGACCCAGTACTTC.

The V call is TRBV29-1, the J call TRBJ2-7; TRBD1 aligns across 8 bases. CDR1 is SQVTM, CDR2 ANQGSEA, per germline. The CDR3 is made up of 13 amino acids. The V gene end was trimmed by 1 base and the J gene end by 5 bases; junction bases not matched to a gene: 4. CDR3 loop: CSVEGQGIDEQYF. The CDR3, as DNA: TGCAGCGTTGAAGGACAGGGGATCGACGAGCAGTACTTC.

The chain links TRBV6-6 to TRBJ2-5, with 7 bases fitting TRBD1. CDR3 size: 15 residues. The germline gives CDR1 MNHNY, CDR2 SVGAGI (reference sequence). V lost 1 base, J lost 6 bases, and 8 bases stayed unmatched. As DNA, the CDR3 is TGTGCCAGCAGTTACTGGTTTCAGGGGGAAAAGACCCAGTACTTC. This translates into CASSYWFQGEKTQYF.

The rearrangement uses TRBV2 and TRBJ1-1; 7 nucleotides align to TRBD1. The V gene end was trimmed by 8 bases and the J gene end by 2 bases; junction bases not matched to a gene: 11. The CDR3 contains 15 residues. CDR1 and CDR2 from the germline V gene are SNHLY and FYNNEI. CDR3 sequence reads: CASGKGTETNTEAFF. The CDR3 bases are TGTGCCAGCGGGAAAGGGACAGAAACTAACACTGAAGCTTTCTTT.

This chain joins TRBV27 and TRBJ2-1; 12 bases map to TRBD2. V lost 7 bases and J lost 1; bases outside the gene matches: 5. The CDR3 is made up of 16 amino acids. The germline gives CDR1 MNHEY, CDR2 SMNVEV (reference sequence). CDR3 sequence (DNA): TGTGCCAGCACGAAAGGGACTAGCGGGTCCTACAATGAGCAGTTCTTC. Encoded protein: CASTKGTSGSYNEQFF.

The rearrangement links TRBV5-1 to TRBJ1-1, with D possibly being TRBD1 (6 bases). Per the germline V gene, CDR1 is SGHRS and CDR2 is YFSETQ. CDR3 length: 14 residues. V lost 4 bases, J lost 5 bases, and 15 bases lay in between. The CDR3 is CASSKNRAGTEAFF. The CDR3 DNA is TGCGCCAGCAGCAAAAACAGGGCTGGGACTGAAGCTTTCTTT.

The chain combines TRBV6-5 with TRBJ2-1, with 8 bases lining up with TRBD2. The CDR3 contains 15 residues. Germline trimming cut 4 bases from V and 6 bases from J; bases unmatched to any gene: 8. Germline loops: CDR1 MNHEY, CDR2 SVGAGI. CDR3 protein: CASSLGLDYGNEQFF. The CDR3 DNA reads TGTGCCAGCAGTTTGGGACTAGATTACGGCAATGAGCAGTTCTTC.

The CDR3 nucleotides are TGTGCCAGCAGCGGACTAGCTTCTTCCACAGATACGCAGTATTTT. It codes for CASSGLASSTDTQYF. The rearrangement joins TRBV9 to TRBJ2-3; 7 bases line up with TRBD2. CDR1 is SGDLS, CDR2 YYNGEE, per germline. Trimming cost V 3 bases and J 2 bases; bases outside gene matches: 6. The CDR3 contains 15 residues.

This clone is a singleton in its sample. The chain links TRBV13 to TRBJ1-1, with 11 bases identical to TRBD1. Germline loops: CDR1 PRHDT, CDR2 FYEKMQ (reference sequence). The CDR3 has 15 residues. The V segment lost 5 bases and the J segment 3 bases; nucleotides outside the gene matches: 5. The CDR3 spells CASSPGQGVHTEAFF. The CDR3 DNA reads TGTGCCAGCAGCCCGGGACAGGGGGTGCACACTGAAGCTTTCTTT. Supplemented by reference TRBV13 and TRBJ1-1, the full variable domain reads AAGVIQSPRHLIKEKRETATLKCYPIPRHDTVYWYQQGPGQDPQFLISFYEKMQSDKGSIPDRFSAQQFSDYHSELNMSSLELGDSALYFCASSPGQGVHTEAFFGQGTRLTVV.

The chain carries TRBV4-1 and TRBJ2-1, with TRBD2 matching over 10 bases. Germline CDR1 reads MGHRA; CDR2 reads YSYEKL. The CDR3 is 15 residues long. Trimming cost V 5 bases and J 7 bases; bases outside gene matches: 8. CDR3 bases: TGCGCCAGCAGCTGGGGAGCGGGGGGGAGGAATGAGCAGTTCTTC. The encoded protein is CASSWGAGGRNEQFF.

CDR3 loop: CASSSTGITEAFF. In DNA, the CDR3 is TGTGCCAGCAGCTCGACAGGGATCACTGAAGCTTTCTTT. This chain uses TRBV13 with TRBJ1-1, with 7 bases that match TRBD1. The CDR3 runs 13 residues. J was trimmed by 4 bases and V by 4 bases; bases with no gene match: 3. Germline CDR1 is PRHDT and CDR2 is FYEKMQ (reference sequence).

The chain carries TRBV5-1 and TRBJ1-6; 10 nucleotides line up with TRBD1. V trimming: 4 bases; J trimming: 8 bases; junction bases outside the gene matches: 3. Germline CDR1 reads SGHRS; CDR2 reads YFSETQ. This CDR3 comprises 14 residues. The CDR3 region is CASSPGTGDSPLHF. CDR3 bases: TGCGCCAGCAGCCCCGGGACAGGGGATTCACCCCTCCACTTT.

The chain couples TRBV6-6 to TRBJ1-4; D ambiguous. The germline V gene has CDR1 MNHNY and CDR2 SVGAGI (reference sequence). Trimming stripped 7 bases from V and 0 bases from J, with 6 bases between. CDR3 length: 13 residues. CDR3 loop: CASKRATNEKLFF. DNA for the CDR3: TGTGCCAGCAAGAGGGCAACTAATGAAAAACTGTTTTTT.

The chain employs TRBV4-1 and TRBJ1-2; TRBD1 might be the D (6 bases). Deletions cut 1 base from V and 6 bases from J, with 15 bases between. The CDR3 contains 15 residues. Germline V gene data show CDR1 as MGHRA and CDR2 as YSYEKL. The CDR3 coding sequence is TGCGCCAGCAGCCAAGTTAACAGGGCTTGGAATGGCTACACCTTC. Its protein product is CASSQVNRAWNGYTF.

The chain joins TRBV5-6 to TRBJ1-2; no clear D. The CDR3 has 14 amino acids. V lost 2 bases and J 7 bases, leaving 15 bases between the germline ends. CDR1 is SGHDT and CDR2 is YYEEEE in the germline V gene. The CDR3 nucleotides are TGTGCCAGCAGCTTATTCCCCCCCCTGTTTGGCTACACCTTC. This sequence encodes CASSLFPPLFGYTF. Variable domain in full (rest from reference TRBV5-6 and TRBJ1-2): DAGVTQSPTHLIKTRGQQVTLRCSPKSGHDTVSWYQQALGQGPQFIFQYYEEEERQRGNFPDRFSGHQFPNYSSELNVNALLLGDSALYLCASSLFPPLFGYTFGSGTRLTVV.

J is TRBJ1-1 and V is TRBV27; D not certain. Germline CDR1 and CDR2: MNHEY and SMNVEV (reference sequence). V lost 0 bases and J lost 5, with 13 bases in between. The length of the CDR3 is 15 residues. The CDR3 region is CASSLSRGPLTEAFF. The CDR3 DNA sequence: TGTGCCAGCAGTTTATCACGAGGGCCCCTAACTGAAGCTTTCTTT.

The chain carries TRBV4-1 and TRBJ2-7; TRBD2 aligns across 10 bases. V lost 3 bases and J lost 5; bases outside the gene matches: 7. CDR3 length equals 15 residues. CDR1 and CDR2 from the germline V gene are MGHRA and YSYEKL. The CDR3 DNA follows: TGCGCCAGCAGCCAGAGAGCGGGGGGGAGGAACGAGCAGTACTTC. This translates into CASSQRAGGRNEQYF.

This clone appeared a single time. The genes are TRBV7-9 and TRBJ1-1; D perhaps matches TRBD1 (5 bases). CDR3 length: 11 amino acids. V was shortened by 5 bases and J by 11 bases, with 12 bases between the two germline ends. Looked up from germline, CDR1 is SEHNR and CDR2 is FQNEAQ (reference sequence). The CDR3 nucleotides are TGTGCCAGCAGCCCCTGGGAGGGGGCTTTCTTT. Translation gives CASSPWEGAFF.

This chain joins TRBV9 and TRBJ2-1, with D hard to call. This CDR3 is built from 14 residues. The germline V gene has CDR1 SGDLS and CDR2 YYNGEE. The V and J ends lost 4 bases and 10 bases respectively, with 18 bases between them. CDR3 nucleotides: TGTGCCAGCAGCCTCGAGGCCGAAGTTAGCGAGCAGTTCTTC. Residues: CASSLEAEVSEQFF.

This clone was picked up a small number of times. The V gene is TRBV19, the J gene TRBJ1-4; D is uncertain. The CDR3 contains 12 residues. Germline CDR1 LNHDA, CDR2 SQIVND (reference sequence). V dropped 5 bases and J dropped 11 bases, with 12 bases sitting between them. CDR3 in amino acids: CASSSAEQKLFF. In DNA, the CDR3 is TGTGCCAGTAGTTCGGCAGAACAGAAACTGTTTTTT.

The chain joins TRBV11-2 to TRBJ1-1; D is ambiguous. CDR3 length: 15 amino acids. The germline gives CDR1 SGHAT, CDR2 FQNNGV. The V gene lost 5 bases and the J gene lost 3 bases, with 16 bases spanning the gap. CDR3 DNA sequence: TGTGCCAGCAGCCCGACAAGCCGAACCGACACTGAAGCTTTCTTT. Translating gives CASSPTSRTDTEAFF.

The gene calls are TRBV4-1 and TRBJ2-4, with 13 positions matching TRBD2. The V gene's germline CDR1 is MGHRA and CDR2 YSYEKL. Trimming removed 4 bases from V and 1 base from J; junction bases left unmatched: 4. This CDR3 contains 17 residues. The CDR3 nucleotides read TGCGCCAGCAGCCTACTAGCGGGGGGGGCTGCCAAAAACATTCAGTACTTC. It codes for CASSLLAGGAAKNIQYF.

The table lists this clone with a count of one. J is TRBJ2-1 and V is TRBV6-1, with D possibly matching TRBD2 (6 bases). Per the germline V gene, CDR1 is MNHNS and CDR2 is SASEGT. V lost 0 bases, J lost 4 bases, and 16 bases lay in between. This CDR3 is built from 17 residues. CDR3 protein: CASSEADGGGVYNEQFF. CDR3 DNA: TGTGCCAGCAGTGAAGCTGATGGCGGAGGGGTATACAATGAGCAGTTCTTC.

The chain couples TRBV25-1 to TRBJ1-1; D remains unclear. The germline V and J ends were trimmed by 2 bases and 10 bases, with 17 bases remaining between them. Per germline, CDR1 MGHDK and CDR2 SYGVNS. CDR3 length equals 14 residues. The CDR3 here is CASSESLPPGRAFF. CDR3 nucleotide sequence: TGTGCCAGCAGTGAAAGTCTACCCCCTGGGCGAGCTTTCTTT.